This T cell receptor beta chain was captured by sequencing in a study of blood T cell repertoires in COVID-19. Study as a whole: Some COVID-19 samples were acute and others convalescent; all came from the United States, Italy and Spain. T cells, B-cell-depleted T cells, or PBMCs supplied cDNA or gDNA.

In the original processing: Reference gene primers were amplified, and this amplification served to estimate nucleated cell counts. TCRdb keeps only in-frame clones here, not all; method: immunoSEQ multiplex PCR. V and J calls and clone size are those listed in that table; D and trimming were worked out from the DNA. The sample contains 85,000 to 130,000 clones, about 91% of which appear only once. The length of the CDR3 is 12 residues. Deletions cut 6 bases from V and 3 bases from J, with 9 bases between. Germline CDR1 and CDR2: SGHTA and FQGNSA. This chain links TRBV7-2 with TRBJ2-7, with D possibly being TRBD1 (5 bases). This sequence was found in a human donor in a cohort sampled during active COVID-19. The sample comprised peripheral blood. The CDR3 sequence is CASRTANYEQYF. The CDR3 DNA is TGTGCCAGCAGGACAGCAAACTACGAGCAGTACTTC.